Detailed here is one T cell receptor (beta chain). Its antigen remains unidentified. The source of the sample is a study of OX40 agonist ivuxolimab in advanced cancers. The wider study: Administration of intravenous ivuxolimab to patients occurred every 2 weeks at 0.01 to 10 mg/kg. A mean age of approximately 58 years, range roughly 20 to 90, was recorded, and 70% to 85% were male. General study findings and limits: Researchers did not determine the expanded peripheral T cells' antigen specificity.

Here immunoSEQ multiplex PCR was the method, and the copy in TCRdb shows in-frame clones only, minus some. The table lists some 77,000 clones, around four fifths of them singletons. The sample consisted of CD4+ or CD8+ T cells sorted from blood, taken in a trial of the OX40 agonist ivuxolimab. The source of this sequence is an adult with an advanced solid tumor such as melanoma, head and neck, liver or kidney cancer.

The CDR3 loop reads CASSVVGTEAFF. CDR3 DNA sequence: TGTGCCAGCAGCGTAGTAGGCACTGAAGCTTTCTTT. The chain has TRBV9 and TRBJ1-1, with D uncertain. This CDR3 comprises 12 residues. V lost 0 bases and J lost 4, with 4 bases in between. The germline V gene encodes CDR1 SGDLS and CDR2 YYNGEE.